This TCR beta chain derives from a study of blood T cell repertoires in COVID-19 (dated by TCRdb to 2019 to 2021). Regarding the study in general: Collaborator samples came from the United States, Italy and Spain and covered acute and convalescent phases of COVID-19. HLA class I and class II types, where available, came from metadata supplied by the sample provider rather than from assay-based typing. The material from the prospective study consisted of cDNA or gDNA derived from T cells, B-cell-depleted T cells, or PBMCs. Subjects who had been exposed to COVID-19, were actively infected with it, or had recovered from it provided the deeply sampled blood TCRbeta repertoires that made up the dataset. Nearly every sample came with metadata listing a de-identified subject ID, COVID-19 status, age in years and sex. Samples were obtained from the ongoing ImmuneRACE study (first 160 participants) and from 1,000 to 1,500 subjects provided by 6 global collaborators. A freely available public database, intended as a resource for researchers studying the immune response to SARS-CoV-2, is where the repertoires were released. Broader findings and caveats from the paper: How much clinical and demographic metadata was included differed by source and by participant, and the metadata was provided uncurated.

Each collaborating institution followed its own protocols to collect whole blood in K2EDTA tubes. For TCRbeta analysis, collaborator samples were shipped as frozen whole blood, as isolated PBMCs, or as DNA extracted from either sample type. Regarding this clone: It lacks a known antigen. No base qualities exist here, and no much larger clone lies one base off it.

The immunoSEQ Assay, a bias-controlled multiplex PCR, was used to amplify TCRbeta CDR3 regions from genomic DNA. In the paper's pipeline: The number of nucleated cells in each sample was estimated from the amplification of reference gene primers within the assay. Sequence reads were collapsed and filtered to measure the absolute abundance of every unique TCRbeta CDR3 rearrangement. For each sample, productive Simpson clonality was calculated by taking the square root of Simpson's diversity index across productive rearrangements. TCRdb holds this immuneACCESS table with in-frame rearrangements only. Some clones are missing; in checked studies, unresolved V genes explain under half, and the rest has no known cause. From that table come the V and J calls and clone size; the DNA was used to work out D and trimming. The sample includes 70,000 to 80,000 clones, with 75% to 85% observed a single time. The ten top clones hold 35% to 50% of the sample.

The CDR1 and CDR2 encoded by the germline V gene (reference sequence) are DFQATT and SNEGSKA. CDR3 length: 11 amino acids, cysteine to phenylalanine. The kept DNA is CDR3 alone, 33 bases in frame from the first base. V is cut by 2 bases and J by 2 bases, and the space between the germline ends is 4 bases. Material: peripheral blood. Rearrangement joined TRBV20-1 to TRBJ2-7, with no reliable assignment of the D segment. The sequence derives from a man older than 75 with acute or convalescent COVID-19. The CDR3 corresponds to CSARIAYEQYF. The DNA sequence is TGCAGTGCTAGAATCGCCTACGAGCAGTACTTC.